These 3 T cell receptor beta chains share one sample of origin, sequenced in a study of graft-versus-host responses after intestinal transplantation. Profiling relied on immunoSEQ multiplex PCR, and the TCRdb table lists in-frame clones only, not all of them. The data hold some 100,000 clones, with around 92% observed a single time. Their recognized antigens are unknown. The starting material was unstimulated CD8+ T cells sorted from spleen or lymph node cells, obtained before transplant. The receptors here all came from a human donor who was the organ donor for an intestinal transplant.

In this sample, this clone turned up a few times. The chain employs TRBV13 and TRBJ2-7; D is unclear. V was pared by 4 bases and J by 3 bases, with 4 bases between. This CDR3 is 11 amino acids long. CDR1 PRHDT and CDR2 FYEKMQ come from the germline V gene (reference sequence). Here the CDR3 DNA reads TGTGCCAGCAGCTCCAACTACGAGCAGTACTTC. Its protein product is CASSSNYEQYF.

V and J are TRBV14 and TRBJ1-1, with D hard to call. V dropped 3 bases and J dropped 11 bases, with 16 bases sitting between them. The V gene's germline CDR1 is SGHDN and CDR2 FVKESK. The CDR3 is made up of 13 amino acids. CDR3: CASSQSRKTGAFF. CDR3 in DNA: TGTGCCAGCAGCCAGTCACGGAAAACGGGGGCTTTCTTT.

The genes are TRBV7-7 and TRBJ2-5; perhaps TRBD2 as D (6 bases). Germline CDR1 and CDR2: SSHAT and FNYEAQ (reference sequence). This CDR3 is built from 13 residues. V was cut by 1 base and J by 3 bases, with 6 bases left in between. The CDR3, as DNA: TGTGCCAGCAGCTTAGGGGAGGAAGAGACCCAGTACTTC. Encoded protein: CASSLGEEETQYF.